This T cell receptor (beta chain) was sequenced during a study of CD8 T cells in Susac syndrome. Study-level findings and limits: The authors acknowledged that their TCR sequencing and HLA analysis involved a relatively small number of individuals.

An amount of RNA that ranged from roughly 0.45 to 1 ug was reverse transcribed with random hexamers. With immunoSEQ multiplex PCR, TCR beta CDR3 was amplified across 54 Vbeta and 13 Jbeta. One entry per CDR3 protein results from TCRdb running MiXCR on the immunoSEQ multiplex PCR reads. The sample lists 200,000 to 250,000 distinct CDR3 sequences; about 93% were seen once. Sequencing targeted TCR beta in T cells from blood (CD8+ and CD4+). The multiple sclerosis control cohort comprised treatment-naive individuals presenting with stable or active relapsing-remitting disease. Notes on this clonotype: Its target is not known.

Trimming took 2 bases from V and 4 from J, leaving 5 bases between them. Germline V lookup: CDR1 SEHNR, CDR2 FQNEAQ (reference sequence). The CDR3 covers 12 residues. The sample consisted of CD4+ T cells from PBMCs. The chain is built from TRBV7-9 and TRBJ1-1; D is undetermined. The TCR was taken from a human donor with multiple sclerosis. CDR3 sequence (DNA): TGTGCCAGCAGCTTACTGGGCACTGAAGCTTTCTTT. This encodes CASSLLGTEAFF. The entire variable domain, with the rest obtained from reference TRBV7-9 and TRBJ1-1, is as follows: DTGVSQNPRHKITKRGQNVTFRCDPISEHNRLYWYRQTLGQGPEFLTYFQNEAQLEKSRLLSDRFSAERPKGSFSTLEIQRTEQGDSAMYLCASSLLGTEAFFGQGTRLTVV.